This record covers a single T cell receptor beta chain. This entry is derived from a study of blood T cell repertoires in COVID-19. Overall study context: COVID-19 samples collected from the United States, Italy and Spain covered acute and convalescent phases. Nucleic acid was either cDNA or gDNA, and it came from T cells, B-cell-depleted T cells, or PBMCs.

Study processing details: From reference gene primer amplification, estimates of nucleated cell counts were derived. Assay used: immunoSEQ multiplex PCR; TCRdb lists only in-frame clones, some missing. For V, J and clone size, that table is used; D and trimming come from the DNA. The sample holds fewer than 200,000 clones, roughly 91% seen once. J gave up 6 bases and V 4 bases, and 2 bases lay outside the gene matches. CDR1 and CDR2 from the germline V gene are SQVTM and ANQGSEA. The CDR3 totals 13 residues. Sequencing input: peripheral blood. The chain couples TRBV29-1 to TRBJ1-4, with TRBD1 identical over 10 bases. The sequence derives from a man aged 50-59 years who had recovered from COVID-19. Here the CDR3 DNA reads TGCAGCGTTGCCGGGACAGGGGATGAAAAACTGTTTTTT. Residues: CSVAGTGDEKLFF. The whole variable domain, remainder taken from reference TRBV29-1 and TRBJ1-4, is SAVISQKPSRDICQRGTSLTIQCQVDSQVTMMFWYRQQPGQSLTLIATANQGSEATYESGFVIDKFPISRPNLTFSTLTVSNMSPEDSSIYLCSVAGTGDEKLFFGSGTQLSVL.